This is a list of T cell receptor beta chains from one sample in a study of shared clonotypes between healthy human individuals. Sequenced by immunoSEQ multiplex PCR; TCRdb stores in-frame clones only, minus some. The sample records just over 2,000,000 clones, roughly 95% being singletons. The sequenced sample was naive CD8+ T cells sorted from blood. The origin of the receptors is a man in his late teens or twenties in good health. The CDR3 runs from the conserved cysteine through the conserved F or W. A D gene is named only where the DNA matches it firmly. The size of a clone is reported for some rows only, either as once, few or many, or as a class for expanded clones.

TGTGCCAGCAGTTTCCGAGGGGACAGGGGTTACGAGCAGTACTTC,CASSFRGDRGYEQYF,-,TRBD1,TRBJ2-7,TRBV27
TGTGCCTGGACCATAGCAGGAGTCACAGATACGCAGTATTTT,CAWTIAGVTDTQYF,-,-,TRBJ2-3,TRBV30
TGTGCCAGCAGCTTAAAGGGACTAGCGAGAGACGAGCAGTACTTC,CASSLKGLARDEQYF,once,TRBD2,TRBJ2-7,TRBV13
TGTGCCAGCAGCTTGGGGGGGACAGGGGATCCGGTGGACTATGGCTACACCTTC,CASSLGGTGDPVDYGYTF,-,TRBD1,TRBJ1-2,TRBV7-8
TGTGCCAGCAGGCCCGCAGGCTCTAACTATGGCTACACCTTC,CASRPAGSNYGYTF,-,-,TRBJ1-2,TRBV5-6
TGCGCCAGCAGGGGGACACAGCCGGGGGAGCAGTACTTC,CASRGTQPGEQYF,-,-,TRBJ2-7,TRBV5-1
TGTGCCAGTACAGGGACAGGGGCTGGAGAGACCCAGTACTTC,CASTGTGAGETQYF,once,TRBD1,TRBJ2-5,TRBV19
TGTGCCAGCACCCCCGCGGAGCGGGAGGGTCTCGGGGAGACCCAGTACTTC,CASTPAEREGLGETQYF,-,TRBD2,TRBJ2-5,TRBV2
TGTGCCAGCAGTTTTCTAGCGGCTCCCTACGAGCAGTACTTC,CASSFLAAPYEQYF,-,TRBD2,TRBJ2-7,TRBV27
TGTGCCAGCAGCCAAACTAACAGCTACAATGAGCAGTTCTTC,CASSQTNSYNEQFF,-,-,TRBJ2-1,TRBV13
TGCGCCAGCAGCCAAGAGGGGGGGGGCATAAGCAATCAGCCCCAGCATTTT,CASSQEGGGISNQPQHF,-,-,TRBJ1-5,TRBV4-1
TGTGCCGGCGGAGTAAATCAGCCCCAGCATTTT,CAGGVNQPQHF,-,-,TRBJ1-5,TRBV6-4
TGTGCCAGCAGTCCGCGGGACAGGCCCTCCTACGAGCAGTACTTC,CASSPRDRPSYEQYF,-,TRBD1,TRBJ2-7,TRBV6-6
TGTGCCAGCGGCAGCCCCGCTGGGGGGTTAGCGGGAGGGCCCCCATCCTACGAGCAGTACTTC,CASGSPAGGLAGGPPSYEQYF,-,TRBD2,TRBJ2-7,TRBV9
TGCGCCAGCAGCTTGGGGCCCCCCTACGAGCAGTACTTC,CASSLGPPYEQYF,-,-,TRBJ2-7,TRBV5-1
TGCGCCAGCAGCCAAATCGGCGGGGCCTATAGCAATCAGCCCCAGCATTTT,CASSQIGGAYSNQPQHF,-,-,TRBJ1-5,TRBV4-1
TGTGCCAGTAGTGGGGACAGGGAAATGTCACCCCTCCACTTT,CASSGDREMSPLHF,-,TRBD1,TRBJ1-6,TRBV19
TGTGCCAGCACCCCCCCAGGAGGGAGAGAGGAGACCCAGTACTTC,CASTPPGGREETQYF,-,-,TRBJ2-5,TRBV6-6
TGTGCCAGCAGGGCTCAGGGGGCAGATACGCAGTATTTT,CASRAQGADTQYF,-,TRBD1,TRBJ2-3,TRBV27
TGTGCCAGCAGTAGTTTGGAGGGCCTTGGTCAAGAGACCCAGTACTTC,CASSSLEGLGQETQYF,once,-,TRBJ2-5,TRBV2
TGTGCCAGCAGCTCAGGGTCCCGACAGGAGGGGAACACCATATATTTT,CASSSGSRQEGNTIYF,-,-,TRBJ1-3,TRBV7-2
TGTGCCAGCAGTTTAAATGCCTGGCTAGAGGAAACAGATACGCAGTATTTT,CASSLNAWLEETDTQYF,-,-,TRBJ2-3,TRBV28
TGCGCCAGCAGCTGGGGTGATGGCAACACTGAAGCTTTCTTT,CASSWGDGNTEAFF,-,-,TRBJ1-1,TRBV5-1
TGTGCCAGCAGTGAGGGACTAGCGGGGGAAGAGACCCAGTACTTC,CASSEGLAGEETQYF,-,TRBD2,TRBJ2-5,TRBV27
TGTGCCAGCAGCCAAGAGGTTTTCGTCTATGGCTACACCTTC,CASSQEVFVYGYTF,once,-,TRBJ1-2,TRBV4-2
TGCGCCAGCAGCTGGACCGGGACAGGGACCTACGAGCAGTACTTC,CASSWTGTGTYEQYF,-,TRBD1,TRBJ2-7,TRBV5-1
TGTGCAAGTCGCTCTGACAGAGAGCAGTTCTTC,CASRSDREQFF,-,-,TRBJ2-1,TRBV12-2
TGTGCCAGCAGCTTGCCGGGACTAGCGTCGGCCTACGAGCAGTACTTC,CASSLPGLASAYEQYF,-,TRBD2,TRBJ2-7,TRBV7-8
TGCGCCAGCAGCCCTCAGGGCATAGCAGGCTTTAACTATGGCTACACCTTC,CASSPQGIAGFNYGYTF,-,-,TRBJ1-2,TRBV5-1